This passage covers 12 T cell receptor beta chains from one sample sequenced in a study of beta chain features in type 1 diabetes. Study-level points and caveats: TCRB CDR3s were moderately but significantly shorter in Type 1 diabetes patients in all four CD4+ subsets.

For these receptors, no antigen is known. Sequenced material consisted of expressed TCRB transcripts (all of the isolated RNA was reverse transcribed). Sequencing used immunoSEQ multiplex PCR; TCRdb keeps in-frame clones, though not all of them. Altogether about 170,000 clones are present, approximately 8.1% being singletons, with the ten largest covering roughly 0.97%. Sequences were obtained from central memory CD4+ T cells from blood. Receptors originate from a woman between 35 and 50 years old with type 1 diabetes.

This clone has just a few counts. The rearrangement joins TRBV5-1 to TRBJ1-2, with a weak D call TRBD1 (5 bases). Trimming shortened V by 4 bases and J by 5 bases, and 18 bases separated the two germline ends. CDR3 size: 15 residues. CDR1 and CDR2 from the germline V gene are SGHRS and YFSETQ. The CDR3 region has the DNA TGCGCCAGCAGCCCCGGCGGCCTAGGGGCTTATGGCTACACCTTC. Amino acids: CASSPGGLGAYGYTF.

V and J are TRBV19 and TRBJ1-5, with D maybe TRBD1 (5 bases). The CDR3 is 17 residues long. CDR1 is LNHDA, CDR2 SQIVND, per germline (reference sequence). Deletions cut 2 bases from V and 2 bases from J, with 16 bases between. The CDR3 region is CASSISSGFARNQPQHF. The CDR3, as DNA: TGTGCCAGTAGTATAAGTTCAGGGTTTGCGCGCAATCAGCCCCAGCATTTT.

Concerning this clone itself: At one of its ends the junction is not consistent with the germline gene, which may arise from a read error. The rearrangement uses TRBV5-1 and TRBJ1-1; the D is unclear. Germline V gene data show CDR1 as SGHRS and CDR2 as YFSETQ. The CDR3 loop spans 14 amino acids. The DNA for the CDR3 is TGCGCCAGCAGCCCCGACACCGGGAACTCTGAAGCTTTCTTT. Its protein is CASSPDTGNSEAFF.

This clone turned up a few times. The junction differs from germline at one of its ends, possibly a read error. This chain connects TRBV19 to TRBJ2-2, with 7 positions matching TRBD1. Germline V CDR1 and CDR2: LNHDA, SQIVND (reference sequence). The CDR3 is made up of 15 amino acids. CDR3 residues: CTSSPRQGNTGELFF. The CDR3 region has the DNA TGTACCAGTAGTCCACGACAGGGAAACACCGGGGAGCTGTTTTTT.

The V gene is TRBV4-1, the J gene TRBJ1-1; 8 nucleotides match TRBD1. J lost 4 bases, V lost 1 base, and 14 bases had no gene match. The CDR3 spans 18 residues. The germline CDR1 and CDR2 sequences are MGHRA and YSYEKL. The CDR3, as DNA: TGCGCCAGCAGCCAAGTCAGGACAGGGAATGTTGTTAGCACTGAAGCTTTCTTT. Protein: CASSQVRTGNVVSTEAFF.

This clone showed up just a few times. CDR3 sequence reads: CASSASGTSGSTDTQYF. DNA of the CDR3: TGTGCCAGCAGTGCCTCAGGGACTAGCGGCAGCACAGATACGCAGTATTTT. The V gene is TRBV6-1, the J gene TRBJ2-3, with 11 nucleotides matching TRBD2. Germline V gives CDR1 MNHNS, CDR2 SASEGT. CDR3 length: 17 amino acids. Losses at the gene ends were 4 bases for V and 0 bases for J; bases not matched to a gene: 6.

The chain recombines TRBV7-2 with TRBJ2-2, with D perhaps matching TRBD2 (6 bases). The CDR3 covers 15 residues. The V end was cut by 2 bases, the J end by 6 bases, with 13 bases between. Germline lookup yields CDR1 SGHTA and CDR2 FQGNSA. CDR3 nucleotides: TGTGCCAGCAGCTTAACCCCCGGGGGACCCGGGGAGCTGTTTTTT. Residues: CASSLTPGGPGELFF. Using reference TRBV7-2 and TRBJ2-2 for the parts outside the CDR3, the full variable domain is GAGVSQSPSNKVTEKGKDVELRCDPISGHTALYWYRQSLGQGLEFLIYFQGNSAPDKSGLPSDRFSAERTGGSVSTLTIQRTQQEDSAVYLCASSLTPGGPGELFFGEGSRLTVL.

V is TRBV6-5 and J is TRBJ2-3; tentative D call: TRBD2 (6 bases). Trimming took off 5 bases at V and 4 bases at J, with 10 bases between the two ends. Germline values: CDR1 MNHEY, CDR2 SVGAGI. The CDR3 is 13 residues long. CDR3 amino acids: CASSAPGADTQYF. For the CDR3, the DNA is TGTGCCAGCAGTGCGCCGGGGGCAGATACGCAGTATTTT.

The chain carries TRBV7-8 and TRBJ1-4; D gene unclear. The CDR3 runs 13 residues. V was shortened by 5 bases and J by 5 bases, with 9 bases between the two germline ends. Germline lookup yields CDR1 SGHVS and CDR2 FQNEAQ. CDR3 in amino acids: CASSRERNEKLFF. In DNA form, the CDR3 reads TGTGCCAGCAGCCGAGAACGGAATGAAAAACTGTTTTTT.

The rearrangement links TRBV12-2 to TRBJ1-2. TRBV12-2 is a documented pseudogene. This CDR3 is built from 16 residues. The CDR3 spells CASRLGGRNSNYGYTF. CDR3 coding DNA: TGTGCAAGTCGCTTAGGAGGGCGGAACTCTAACTATGGCTACACCTTC.

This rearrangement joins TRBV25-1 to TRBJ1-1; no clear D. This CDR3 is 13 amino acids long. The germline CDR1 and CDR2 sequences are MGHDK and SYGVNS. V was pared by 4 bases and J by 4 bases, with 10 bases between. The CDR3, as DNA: TGTGCCAGCAGTGTTGTAGATGGCACTGAAGCTTTCTTT. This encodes CASSVVDGTEAFF.

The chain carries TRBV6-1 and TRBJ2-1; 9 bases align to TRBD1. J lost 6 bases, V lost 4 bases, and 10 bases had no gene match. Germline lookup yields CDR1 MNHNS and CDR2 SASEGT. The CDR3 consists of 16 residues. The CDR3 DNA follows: TGTGCCAGCAGTGCGATACCGGGACAGGGCACCAATGAGCAGTTCTTC. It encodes CASSAIPGQGTNEQFF.